This entry lists 4 T cell receptor beta chains sequenced from one sample in a study of T cell changes during pregnancy in multiple sclerosis. Here immunoSEQ multiplex PCR was the method, and the copy in TCRdb shows in-frame clones only, minus some. Here the sample spans roughly 93,000 clones, around 93% being singletons. The input for sequencing was peripheral blood, taken in the first trimester of pregnancy. These receptors were obtained from a female donor in good health, enrolled as a control in a pregnancy study.

The chain joins TRBV19 to TRBJ2-7, with TRBD1 matching 11 bases. Unmatched junction bases numbered 4, after V lost 3 bases and J lost 3 bases. Germline V gene data show CDR1 as LNHDA and CDR2 as SQIVND (reference sequence). CDR3 length equals 15 residues. The CDR3 nucleotides read TGTGCCAGTAGTATGGGGGGGACAGGGGGCTACGAGCAGTACTTC. Protein sequence: CASSMGGTGGYEQYF.

The chain joins TRBV10-3 to TRBJ1-5; D gene ambiguous. Trimming shortened V by 3 bases and J by 0 bases, and 6 bases separated the two germline ends. CDR1 ENHRY and CDR2 SYGVKD come from the germline V gene. CDR3 length: 14 residues. The CDR3 sequence is CAISDFHSNQPQHF. CDR3 in DNA: TGTGCCATCAGTGATTTTCATAGCAATCAGCCCCAGCATTTT.

The J gene is TRBJ1-5, the V gene TRBV6-1; 9 nucleotides line up with TRBD1. Germline trimming cut 5 bases from V and 4 bases from J; bases unmatched to any gene: 6. The CDR3 has 15 residues. The V gene's germline CDR1 is MNHNS and CDR2 SASEGT. In nucleotides, the CDR3 is TGTGCCAGCAGTCCCGACAGGGGGAGGAATCAGCCCCAGCATTTT. This translates into CASSPDRGRNQPQHF.

This sequence joins TRBV6-1 and TRBJ1-5; D is possibly TRBD1 (5 bases). V lost 7 bases to trimming and J lost 6 bases, with 16 bases between them. The CDR3 is 14 amino acids. Germline loops: CDR1 MNHNS, CDR2 SASEGT. In DNA form, the CDR3 reads TGTGCCAGCATGAGCGGGGCGCGGGGTCAGCCCCAGCATTTT. It translates to CASMSGARGQPQHF.